Listed here are 3 T cell receptor beta chains from one sample, sequenced in a study of shared clonotypes between healthy human individuals. Assay: immunoSEQ multiplex PCR; the TCRdb copy retains only in-frame clones and omits some. The sample has roughly 2.2 million clones; 85% to 95% are singletons. The sequencing input was naive CD4+ T cells from PBMCs. Subset denoted: CD45RA+ positively selected. All receptors derive from a man in his late teens or twenties in good health. Some clones in this sample may be carry-over from other donors' samples.

This clone was found once. The chain couples TRBV25-1 to TRBJ1-4; 9 bases are a match to TRBD1. In germline, CDR1 is MGHDK, CDR2 SYGVNS. This CDR3 spans 15 amino acids. V lost 3 bases, J lost 9 bases, and 8 bases stayed unmatched. The CDR3 here is CASSDAGTGLKKLFF. The CDR3 DNA is TGTGCCAGCAGTGATGCCGGGACAGGGTTGAAAAAACTGTTTTTT.

The V gene is TRBV2, the J gene TRBJ2-7; 7 nucleotides match TRBD1. The CDR3 sequence is 14 residues long. Germline values: CDR1 SNHLY, CDR2 FYNNEI. V lost 2 bases, J lost 3 bases, and 4 bases stayed unmatched. CDR3 residues: CASSERTGLYEQYF. As DNA, the CDR3 is TGTGCCAGCAGTGAAAGGACAGGTCTCTACGAGCAGTACTTC. The full variable domain, completed using reference TRBV2 and TRBJ2-7, is EPEVTQTPSHQVTQMGQEVILRCVPISNHLYFYWYRQILGQKVEFLVSFYNNEISEKSEIFDDQFSVERPDGSNFTLKIRSTKLEDSAMYFCASSERTGLYEQYFGPGTRLTVT.

Points on this clone: This sample also contains other DNA sequences that code for the same CDR3. The chain joins TRBV5-1 to TRBJ1-1, with 9 bases lining up with TRBD1. Germline assignment: CDR1 SGHRS and CDR2 YFSETQ. The CDR3 sequence is 15 residues long. V was pared by 4 bases and J by 3 bases, with 7 bases of the junction left unmatched. The CDR3 reads CASSPTGQGYTEAFF. The CDR3 DNA is TGCGCCAGCAGCCCAACGGGACAGGGATACACTGAAGCTTTCTTT.